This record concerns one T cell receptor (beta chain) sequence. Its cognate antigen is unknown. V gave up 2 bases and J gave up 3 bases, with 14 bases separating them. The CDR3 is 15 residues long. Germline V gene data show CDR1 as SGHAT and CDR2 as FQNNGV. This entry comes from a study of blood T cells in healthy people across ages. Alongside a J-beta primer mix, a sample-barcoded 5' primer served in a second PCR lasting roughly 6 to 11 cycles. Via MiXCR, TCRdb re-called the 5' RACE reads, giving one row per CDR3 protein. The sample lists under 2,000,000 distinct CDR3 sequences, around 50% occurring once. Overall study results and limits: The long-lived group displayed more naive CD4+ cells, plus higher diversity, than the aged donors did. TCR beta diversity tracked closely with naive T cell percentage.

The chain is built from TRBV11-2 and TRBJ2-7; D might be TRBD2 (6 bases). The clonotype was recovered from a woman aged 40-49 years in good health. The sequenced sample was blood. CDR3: CASSLMAGRHYEQYF. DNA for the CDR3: TGTGCCAGCAGCTTAATGGCGGGGAGACACTACGAGCAGTACTTC.